The 14 T cell receptor beta chains in this list originate from one sample, sequenced in a study of CD8+ T cells in alopecia areata. RNA extraction and reverse transcription yielded cDNA as sequencing template. Data came from immunoSEQ multiplex PCR; TCRdb stores just in-frame clones and leaves some out. The sample holds around 140,000 clones, around 47% seen once. Sequences were obtained from CD4+ T cells sorted from blood. Every receptor here comes from a human donor with alopecia areata.

CDR3 coding DNA: TGCGCCAGCAGCTTAAGGAGCGGGAGTAGTCCAGAGACCCAGTACTTC. Translated: CASSLRSGSSPETQYF. This chain uses TRBV5-1 with TRBJ2-5; 8 bases fit TRBD2. This CDR3 is built from 16 residues. The V and J ends lost 2 bases and 4 bases, in that order; junction bases with no gene match: 10. Germline assignment: CDR1 SGHRS and CDR2 YFSETQ.

The chain links TRBV2 to TRBJ2-1; 10 bases align to TRBD2. Per germline, CDR1 SNHLY and CDR2 FYNNEI. The junction had 5 bases not matched to a gene; V was cut back by 3 bases and J by 9 bases. This CDR3 has 14 residues. CDR3 residues: CASSEQREGGEQFF. The CDR3 DNA follows: TGTGCCAGCAGTGAGCAGCGGGAGGGGGGTGAGCAGTTCTTC. The whole variable domain, remainder taken from reference TRBV2 and TRBJ2-1, is EPEVTQTPSHQVTQMGQEVILRCVPISNHLYFYWYRQILGQKVEFLVSFYNNEISEKSEIFDDQFSVERPDGSNFTLKIRSTKLEDSAMYFCASSEQREGGEQFFGPGTRLTVL.

The genes are TRBV5-1 and TRBJ2-5; D call uncertain. In germline, CDR1 is SGHRS, CDR2 YFSETQ. The CDR3 contains 15 residues. The ends were cut back, 4 bases at V and 2 bases at J, with 15 bases in the middle. CDR3 sequence: CASSPRPPPQETQYF. The CDR3 DNA reads as TGCGCCAGCAGCCCACGTCCACCACCTCAAGAGACCCAGTACTTC.

The chain combines TRBV2 with TRBJ1-5; no reliable D call. CDR1 and CDR2 (germline): SNHLY, FYNNEI. Trimming removed 4 bases at V and 10 bases at J, with 11 bases between. There are 12 residues in the CDR3. CDR3 protein: CASSARGYPQHF. The DNA of the CDR3 is TGTGCCAGCAGTGCCCGGGGTTACCCCCAGCATTTT.

This clone has more than one count but fewer than ten. The chain recombines TRBV4-2 with TRBJ2-7; no firm D call. Germline V lookup: CDR1 LGHNA, CDR2 YNFKEQ. The CDR3 covers 12 residues. V lost 4 bases to trimming and J lost 5 bases, with 9 bases between them. The CDR3: CASSRRHDEQYF. Here the CDR3 DNA reads TGTGCCAGCAGCCGAAGACACGACGAGCAGTACTTC.

This clone was detected a few times. Other DNA sequences within the sample encode an identical CDR3. The chain employs TRBV7-2 and TRBJ2-7, with TRBD1 matching 7 bases. The V gene's germline CDR1 is SGHTA and CDR2 FQGNSA. CDR3 size: 16 residues. V lost 1 base to trimming and J lost 2 bases; unmatched junction nucleotides: 8. DNA for the CDR3: TGTGCCAGCAGCTTAGTAGCTGGTCAGGGGGCCTACGAGCAGTACTTC. Translating gives CASSLVAGQGAYEQYF.

This sequence joins TRBV11-2 and TRBJ2-5, with D possibly TRBD2 on 5 matching bases. The CDR3 is made up of 15 amino acids. From germline, CDR1 is SGHAT and CDR2 FQNNGV. V gave up 4 bases and J gave up 4 bases, with 16 bases separating them. CDR3 in amino acids: CASSSGMLRRETQYF. The CDR3 nucleotides are TGTGCCAGCAGCTCCGGGATGCTCCGGAGAGAGACCCAGTACTTC.

The V gene is TRBV5-1, the J gene TRBJ2-7; D is perhaps TRBD2 (5 bases). Germline CDR1 SGHRS, CDR2 YFSETQ. With 5 bases removed from V and 1 base from J, the gap between germline ends came to 13 bases. The CDR3 extends over 14 amino acids. The CDR3 reads CASSEVGVSYEQYF. The CDR3 DNA reads as TGCGCCAGCAGTGAAGTGGGAGTATCCTACGAGCAGTACTTC.

This clone came up a few times. The V call is TRBV9, the J call TRBJ2-3; 9 bases are a match to TRBD2. J lost 5 bases, V lost 0 bases, and 7 bases had no gene match. The CDR3 contains 16 residues. Germline V gene lookup returns CDR1 SGDLS and CDR2 YYNGEE. The CDR3 DNA reads as TGTGCCAGCAGCGTAGAACCGGCGGGAGGGCAAGATACGCAGTATTTT. It encodes CASSVEPAGGQDTQYF.

The J gene is TRBJ2-2, the V gene TRBV5-1; TRBD2 matches at 10 bases. CDR1 and CDR2 from the germline V gene are SGHRS and YFSETQ. The length of the CDR3 is 15 residues. J gave up 5 bases and V 4 bases, and 5 bases lay outside the gene matches. CDR3 in amino acids: CASSLLAGGTGELFF. DNA of the CDR3: TGCGCCAGCAGCCTTTTAGCGGGAGGAACCGGGGAGCTGTTTTTT. Together with reference TRBV5-1 and TRBJ2-2, the CDR3 gives the full variable domain: KAGVTQTPRYLIKTRGQQVTLSCSPISGHRSVSWYQQTPGQGLQFLFEYFSETQRNKGNFPGRFSGRQFSNSRSEMNVSTLELGDSALYLCASSLLAGGTGELFFGEGSRLTVL.

The J gene is TRBJ2-5, the V gene TRBV11-3, with D possibly TRBD1 on 5 matching bases. V was trimmed by 5 bases and J by 2 bases, leaving 15 bases between them. Germline CDR1 reads SGHNT; CDR2 reads YENEEA. The CDR3 is 15 residues long. The CDR3 is CASSLMDTRQETQYF. The CDR3 DNA sequence: TGTGCCAGCAGCCTCATGGACACCCGACAAGAGACCCAGTACTTC.

The rearrangement uses TRBV30 and TRBJ1-1; D remains ambiguous. The CDR3 spans 12 residues. The germline V and J ends were trimmed by 3 bases and 4 bases, with 9 bases remaining between them. In germline, CDR1 is GTSNPN, CDR2 SVGIG (reference sequence). The CDR3: CAWRRDGTEAFF. CDR3 nucleotides: TGTGCCTGGAGAAGAGACGGCACTGAAGCTTTCTTT.

V is TRBV23-1 and J is TRBJ2-7; D is ambiguous. TRBV23-1 is an ORF; its function is uncertain. Trimming removed 3 bases from V and 0 bases from J, with 18 bases in between. This CDR3 is 17 amino acids long. The CDR3 DNA sequence: TGCGCCAGCAGTCACGAGGCTTGGCTTTTCAGCTCCTACGAGCAGTACTTC. Amino acids: CASSHEAWLFSSYEQYF.

The chain joins TRBV4-3 to TRBJ1-5, with D possibly TRBD1 on 5 matching bases. Trimming left V 0 bases short and J 3 bases short, with 9 bases between. This CDR3 is built from 15 residues. The V gene's germline CDR1 is LGHNA and CDR2 YSLEER. This chain's CDR3 is CASSQERGYNQPQHF. In nucleotides, the CDR3 is TGCGCCAGCAGCCAAGAGAGGGGATACAATCAGCCCCAGCATTTT.